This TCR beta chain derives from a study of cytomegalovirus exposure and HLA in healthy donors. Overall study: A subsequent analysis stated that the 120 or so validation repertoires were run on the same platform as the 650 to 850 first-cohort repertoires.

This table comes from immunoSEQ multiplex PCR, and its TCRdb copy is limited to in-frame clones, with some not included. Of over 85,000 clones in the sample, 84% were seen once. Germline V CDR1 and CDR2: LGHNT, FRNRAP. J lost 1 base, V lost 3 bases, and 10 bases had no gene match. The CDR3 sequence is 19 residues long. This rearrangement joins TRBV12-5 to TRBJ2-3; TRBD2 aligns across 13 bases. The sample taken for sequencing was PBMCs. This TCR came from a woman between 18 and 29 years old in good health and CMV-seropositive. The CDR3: CASGFSTSGGRRGTDTQYF. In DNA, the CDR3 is TGTGCTAGTGGTTTCTCGACTAGCGGGGGGCGACGGGGCACAGATACGCAGTATTTT. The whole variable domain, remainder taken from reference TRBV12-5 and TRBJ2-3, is DARVTQTPRHKVTEMGQEVTMRCQPILGHNTVFWYRQTMMQGLELLAYFRNRAPLDDSGMPKDRFSAEMPDATLATLKIQPSEPRDSAVYFCASGFSTSGGRRGTDTQYFGPGTRLTVL.